The TCR beta chain described here comes from a study of PD-L1 blockade in urothelial cancer. Clones were sequenced by immunoSEQ multiplex PCR, and TCRdb holds only the in-frame ones, with some missing. The data show some 100,000 clones, about nine tenths seen once. Disease in patients was locally advanced or metastatic urothelial carcinoma. The V gene's germline CDR1 is LNHNV and CDR2 YYDKDF (reference sequence). This CDR3 has 19 residues. V was cut by 5 bases and J by 2 bases, with 25 bases left in between. The sequences come from PBMCs, collected around atezolizumab (anti-PD-L1) treatment. The source is a woman over 75 with urothelial cancer. V is TRBV15 and J is TRBJ1-5; TRBD1 is a possible D gene (6 bases). The CDR3 DNA is TGTGCCACCAGCCTAACTCCGAGGACAGTCGGTTGGGGCAATCAGCCCCAGCATTTT. Translation gives CATSLTPRTVGWGNQPQHF.